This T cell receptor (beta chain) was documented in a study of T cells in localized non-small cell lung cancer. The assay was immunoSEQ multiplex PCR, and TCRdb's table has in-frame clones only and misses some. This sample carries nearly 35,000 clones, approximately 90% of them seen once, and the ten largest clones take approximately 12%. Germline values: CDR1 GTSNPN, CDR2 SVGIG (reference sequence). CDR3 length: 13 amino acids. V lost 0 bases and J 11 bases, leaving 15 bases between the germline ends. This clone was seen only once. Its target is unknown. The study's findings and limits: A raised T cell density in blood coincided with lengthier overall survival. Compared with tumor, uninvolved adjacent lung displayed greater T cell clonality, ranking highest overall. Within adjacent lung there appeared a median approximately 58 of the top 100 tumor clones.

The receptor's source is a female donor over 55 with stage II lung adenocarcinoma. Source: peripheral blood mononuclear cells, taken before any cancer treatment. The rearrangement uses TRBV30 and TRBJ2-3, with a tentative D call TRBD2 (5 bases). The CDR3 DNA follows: TGTGCCTGGAGTGTAAGTCCCTCAAGCGGGCAGTATTTT. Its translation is CAWSVSPSSGQYF.